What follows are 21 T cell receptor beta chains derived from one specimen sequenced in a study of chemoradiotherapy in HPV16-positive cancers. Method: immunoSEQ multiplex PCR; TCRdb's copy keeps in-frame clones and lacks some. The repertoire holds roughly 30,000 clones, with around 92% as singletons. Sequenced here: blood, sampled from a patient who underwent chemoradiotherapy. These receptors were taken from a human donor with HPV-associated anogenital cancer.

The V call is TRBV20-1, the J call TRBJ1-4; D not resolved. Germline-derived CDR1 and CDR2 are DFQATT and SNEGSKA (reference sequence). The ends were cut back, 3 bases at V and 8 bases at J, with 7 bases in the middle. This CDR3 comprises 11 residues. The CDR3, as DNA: TGCAGTGCTAGTACTGTGGAAAAACTGTTTTTT. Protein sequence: CSASTVEKLFF.

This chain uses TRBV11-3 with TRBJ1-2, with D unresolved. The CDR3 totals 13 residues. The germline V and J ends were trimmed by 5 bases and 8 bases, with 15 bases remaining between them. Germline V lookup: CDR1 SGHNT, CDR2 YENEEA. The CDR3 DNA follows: TGTGCCAGCAGCCCCACCCGGGCAGCCGGCTACACCTTC. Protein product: CASSPTRAAGYTF.

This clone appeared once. CDR3 nucleotide sequence: TGTGCCAGCAGCATAGGCACCTTCGCTAATTCACCCCTCCACTTT. This encodes CASSIGTFANSPLHF. The chain couples TRBV7-9 to TRBJ1-6; D gene unclear. The CDR3 totals 15 residues. From germline, CDR1 is SEHNR and CDR2 FQNEAQ (reference sequence). The ends were cut back, 5 bases at V and 6 bases at J, with 14 bases in the middle.

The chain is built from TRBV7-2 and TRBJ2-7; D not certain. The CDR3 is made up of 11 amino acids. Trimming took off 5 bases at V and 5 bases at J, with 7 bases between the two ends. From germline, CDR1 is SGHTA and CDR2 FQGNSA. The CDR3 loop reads CASSLHNEQYF. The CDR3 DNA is TGTGCCAGCAGCCTCCACAACGAGCAGTACTTC.

The CDR3 region is CASSLRRGGPYEQYF. The CDR3 region has the DNA TGTGCCAGCAGCTTAAGGCGGGGGGGGCCCTACGAGCAGTACTTC. This chain joins TRBV7-2 and TRBJ2-7, with 9 positions matching TRBD2. Germline loops: CDR1 SGHTA, CDR2 FQGNSA. V was pared by 2 bases and J by 2 bases, with 4 bases of the junction left unmatched. The CDR3 extends over 15 amino acids.

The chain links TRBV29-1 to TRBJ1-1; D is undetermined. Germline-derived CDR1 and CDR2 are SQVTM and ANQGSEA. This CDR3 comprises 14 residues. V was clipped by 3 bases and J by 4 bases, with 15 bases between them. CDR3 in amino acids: CSVEARARGTEAFF. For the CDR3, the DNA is TGCAGCGTTGAGGCGCGGGCACGGGGCACTGAAGCTTTCTTT.

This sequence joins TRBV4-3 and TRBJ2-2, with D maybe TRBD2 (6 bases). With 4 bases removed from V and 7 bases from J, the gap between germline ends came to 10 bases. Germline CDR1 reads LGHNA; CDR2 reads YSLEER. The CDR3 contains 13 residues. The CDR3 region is CASSPLALGELFF. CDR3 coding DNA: TGCGCCAGCAGCCCACTAGCTCTCGGGGAGCTGTTTTTT.

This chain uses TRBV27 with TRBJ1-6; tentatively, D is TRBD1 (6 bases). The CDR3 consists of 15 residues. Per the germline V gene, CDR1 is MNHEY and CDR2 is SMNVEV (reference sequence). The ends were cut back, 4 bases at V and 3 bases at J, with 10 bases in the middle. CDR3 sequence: CASSSHRVYNSPLHF. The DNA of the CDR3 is TGTGCCAGCAGTTCCCACAGGGTCTATAATTCACCCCTCCACTTT.

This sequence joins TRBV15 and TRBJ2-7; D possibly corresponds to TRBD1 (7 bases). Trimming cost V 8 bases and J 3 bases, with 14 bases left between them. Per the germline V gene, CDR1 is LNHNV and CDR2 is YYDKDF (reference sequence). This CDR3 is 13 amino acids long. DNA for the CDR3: TGTGCCACCGAGGACAGGAGGGGCTACGAGCAGTACTTC. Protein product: CATEDRRGYEQYF.

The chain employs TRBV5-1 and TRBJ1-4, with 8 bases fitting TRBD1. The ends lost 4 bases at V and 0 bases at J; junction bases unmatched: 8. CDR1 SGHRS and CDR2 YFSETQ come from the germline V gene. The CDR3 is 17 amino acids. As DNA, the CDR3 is TGCGCCAGCAGCCTGGACAGGGCGGGGGCAACTAATGAAAAACTGTTTTTT. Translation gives CASSLDRAGATNEKLFF. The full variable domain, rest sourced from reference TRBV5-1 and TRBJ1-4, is KAGVTQTPRYLIKTRGQQVTLSCSPISGHRSVSWYQQTPGQGLQFLFEYFSETQRNKGNFPGRFSGRQFSNSRSEMNVSTLELGDSALYLCASSLDRAGATNEKLFFGSGTQLSVL.

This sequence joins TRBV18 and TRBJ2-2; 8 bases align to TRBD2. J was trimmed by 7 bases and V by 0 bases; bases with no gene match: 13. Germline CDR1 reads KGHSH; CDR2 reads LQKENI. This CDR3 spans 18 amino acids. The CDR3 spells CASSPPTSGGGLNGELFF. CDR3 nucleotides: TGTGCCAGCTCACCACCGACCAGCGGGGGCGGACTTAACGGGGAGCTGTTTTTT.

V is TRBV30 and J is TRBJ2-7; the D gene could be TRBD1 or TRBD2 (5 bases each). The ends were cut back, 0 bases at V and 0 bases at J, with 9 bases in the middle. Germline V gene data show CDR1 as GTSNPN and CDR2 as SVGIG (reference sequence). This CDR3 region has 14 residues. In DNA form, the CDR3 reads TGTGCCTGGAGTGTGGGGGACGCCTCCTACGAGCAGTACTTC. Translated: CAWSVGDASYEQYF.

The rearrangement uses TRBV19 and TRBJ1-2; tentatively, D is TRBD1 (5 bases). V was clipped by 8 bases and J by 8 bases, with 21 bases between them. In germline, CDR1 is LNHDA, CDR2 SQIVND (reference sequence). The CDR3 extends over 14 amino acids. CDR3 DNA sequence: TGTGCCAGTGCGGGGACGCCTCCCTTCGTGGGCTACACCTTC. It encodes CASAGTPPFVGYTF.

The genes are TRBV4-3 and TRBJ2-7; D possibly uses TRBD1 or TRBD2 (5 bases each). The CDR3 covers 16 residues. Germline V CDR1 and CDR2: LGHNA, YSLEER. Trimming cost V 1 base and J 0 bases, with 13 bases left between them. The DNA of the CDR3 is TGCGCCAGCAGCCAAGTTGAGGGGTACCCCTCCTACGAGCAGTACTTC. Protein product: CASSQVEGYPSYEQYF.

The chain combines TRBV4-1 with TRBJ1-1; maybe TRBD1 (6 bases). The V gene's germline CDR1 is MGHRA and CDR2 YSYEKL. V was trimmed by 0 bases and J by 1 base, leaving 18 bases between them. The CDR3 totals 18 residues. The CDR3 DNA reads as TGCGCCAGCAGCCAAGATACGACAGGACGACGTGGGAACACTGAAGCTTTCTTT. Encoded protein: CASSQDTTGRRGNTEAFF.

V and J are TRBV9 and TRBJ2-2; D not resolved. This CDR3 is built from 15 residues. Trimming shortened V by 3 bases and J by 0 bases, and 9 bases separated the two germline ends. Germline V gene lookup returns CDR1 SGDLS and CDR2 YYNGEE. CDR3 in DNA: TGTGCCAGCAGCGGCCCGCCCCCGAACACCGGGGAGCTGTTTTTT. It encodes CASSGPPPNTGELFF.

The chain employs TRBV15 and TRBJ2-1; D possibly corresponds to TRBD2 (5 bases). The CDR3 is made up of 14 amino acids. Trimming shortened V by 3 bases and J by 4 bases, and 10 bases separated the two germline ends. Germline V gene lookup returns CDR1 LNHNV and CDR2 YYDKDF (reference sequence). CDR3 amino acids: CATSSMGRYNEQFF. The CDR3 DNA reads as TGTGCCACCAGCAGTATGGGGAGATACAATGAGCAGTTCTTC.

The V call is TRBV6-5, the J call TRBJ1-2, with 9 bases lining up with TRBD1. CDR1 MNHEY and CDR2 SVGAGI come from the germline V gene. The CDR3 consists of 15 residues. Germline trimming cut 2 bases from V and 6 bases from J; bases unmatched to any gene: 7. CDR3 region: CASSYLGTGRDGYTF. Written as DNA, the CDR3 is TGTGCCAGCAGTTACCTCGGGACAGGGAGGGATGGCTACACCTTC.

CDR3 coding DNA: TGTGCCAGCAGTTACAGGGTTGCGAACACTGAAGCTTTCTTT. It encodes CASSYRVANTEAFF. The V call is TRBV5-8, the J call TRBJ1-1; D may be TRBD1 (6 bases). Trimming removed 5 bases at V and 1 base at J, with 12 bases between. In germline, CDR1 is SGHTS, CDR2 YDEGEE. The CDR3 extends over 14 amino acids.

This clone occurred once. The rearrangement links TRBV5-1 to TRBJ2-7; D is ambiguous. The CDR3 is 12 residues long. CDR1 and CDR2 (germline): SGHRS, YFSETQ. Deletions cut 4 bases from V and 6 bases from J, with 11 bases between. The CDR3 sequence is CASSGEMGEQYF. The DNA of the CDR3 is TGCGCCAGCAGCGGAGAAATGGGCGAGCAGTACTTC. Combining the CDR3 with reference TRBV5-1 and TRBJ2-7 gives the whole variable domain KAGVTQTPRYLIKTRGQQVTLSCSPISGHRSVSWYQQTPGQGLQFLFEYFSETQRNKGNFPGRFSGRQFSNSRSEMNVSTLELGDSALYLCASSGEMGEQYFGPGTRLTVT.

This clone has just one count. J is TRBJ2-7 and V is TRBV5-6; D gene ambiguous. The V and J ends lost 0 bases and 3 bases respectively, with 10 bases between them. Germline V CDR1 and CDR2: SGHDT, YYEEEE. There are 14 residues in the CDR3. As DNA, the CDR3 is TGTGCCAGCAGCTTGGGCTGGAACGACTACGAGCAGTACTTC. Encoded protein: CASSLGWNDYEQYF.